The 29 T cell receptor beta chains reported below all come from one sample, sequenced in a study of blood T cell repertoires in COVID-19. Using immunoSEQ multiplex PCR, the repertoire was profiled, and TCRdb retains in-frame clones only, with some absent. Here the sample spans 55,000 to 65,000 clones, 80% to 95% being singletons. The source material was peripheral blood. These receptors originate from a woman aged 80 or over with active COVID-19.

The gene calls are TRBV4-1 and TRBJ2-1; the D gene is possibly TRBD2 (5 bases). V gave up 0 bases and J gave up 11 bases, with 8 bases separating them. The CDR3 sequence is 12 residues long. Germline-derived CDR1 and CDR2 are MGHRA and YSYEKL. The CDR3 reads CASSQEAGKQFF. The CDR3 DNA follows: TGCGCCAGCAGCCAAGAGGCGGGTAAGCAGTTCTTC.

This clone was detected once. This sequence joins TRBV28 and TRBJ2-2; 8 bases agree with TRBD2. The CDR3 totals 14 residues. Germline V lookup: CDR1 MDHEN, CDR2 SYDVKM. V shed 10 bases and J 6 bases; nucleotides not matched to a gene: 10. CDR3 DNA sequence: TGTGCCACCCAACGGGGGGGCCCCGCCGGGGAGCTGTTTTTT. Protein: CATQRGGPAGELFF.

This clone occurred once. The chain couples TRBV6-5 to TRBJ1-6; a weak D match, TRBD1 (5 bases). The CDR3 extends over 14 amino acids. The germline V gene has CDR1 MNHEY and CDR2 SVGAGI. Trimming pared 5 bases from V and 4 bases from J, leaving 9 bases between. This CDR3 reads CASSRTYYNSPLHF. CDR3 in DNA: TGTGCCAGCAGTAGGACATATTATAATTCACCCCTCCACTTT.

The CDR3 sequence: CASSPPGLANEQFF. In DNA form, the CDR3 reads TGTGCCAGCAGTCCCCCGGGACTAGCGAATGAGCAGTTCTTC. This chain links TRBV28 with TRBJ2-1; 10 nucleotides match TRBD2. The V gene's germline CDR1 is MDHEN and CDR2 SYDVKM. The junction had 5 bases not matched to a gene; V was cut back by 5 bases and J by 7 bases. The CDR3 sequence is 14 residues long.

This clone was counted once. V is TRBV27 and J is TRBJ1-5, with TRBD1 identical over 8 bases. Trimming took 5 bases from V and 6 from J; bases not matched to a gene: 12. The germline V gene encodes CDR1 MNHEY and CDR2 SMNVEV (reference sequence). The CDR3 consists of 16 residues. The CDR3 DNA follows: TGTGCCAGCAGTCCGAGACAGGGGAGGCCCGCTCAGCCCCAGCATTTT. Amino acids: CASSPRQGRPAQPQHF.

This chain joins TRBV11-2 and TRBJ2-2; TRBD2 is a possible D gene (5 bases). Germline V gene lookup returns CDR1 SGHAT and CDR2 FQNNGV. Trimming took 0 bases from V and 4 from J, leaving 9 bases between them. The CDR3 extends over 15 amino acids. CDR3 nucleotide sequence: TGTGCCAGCAGCTTAGATCTCCTAGCCACCGGGGAGCTGTTTTTT. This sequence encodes CASSLDLLATGELFF. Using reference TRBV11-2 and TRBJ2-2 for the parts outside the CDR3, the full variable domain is EAGVAQSPRYKIIEKRQSVAFWCNPISGHATLYWYQQILGQGPKLLIQFQNNGVVDDSQLPKDRFSAERLKGVDSTLKIQPAKLEDSAVYLCASSLDLLATGELFFGEGSRLTVL.

DNA of the CDR3: TGCGCCAGCAGCTCAAGAACCGGGACTAGCGGGGTGGGGGCCACAGATACGCAGTATTTT. Its translation is CASSSRTGTSGVGATDTQYF. The chain recombines TRBV5-1 with TRBJ2-3; 13 positions agree with TRBD2. V dropped 3 bases and J dropped 2; count of bases not matched to a gene: 15. The germline gives CDR1 SGHRS, CDR2 YFSETQ. The CDR3 totals 20 residues.

The CDR3 region is CASSVRLAGRSTDTQYF. CDR3 coding DNA: TGTGCCAGCAGCGTTAGACTAGCGGGGAGGAGCACAGATACGCAGTATTTT. This rearrangement joins TRBV7-2 to TRBJ2-3, with 11 bases lining up with TRBD2. CDR3 length: 17 amino acids. V shed 5 bases and J 0 bases; nucleotides not matched to a gene: 7. Germline CDR1 is SGHTA and CDR2 is FQGNSA.

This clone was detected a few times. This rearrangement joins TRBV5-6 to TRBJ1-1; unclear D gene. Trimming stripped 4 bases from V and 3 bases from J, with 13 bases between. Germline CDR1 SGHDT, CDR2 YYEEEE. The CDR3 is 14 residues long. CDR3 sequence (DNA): TGTGCCAGCAGCCAACTAGTCTGGGACACTGAAGCTTTCTTT. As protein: CASSQLVWDTEAFF.

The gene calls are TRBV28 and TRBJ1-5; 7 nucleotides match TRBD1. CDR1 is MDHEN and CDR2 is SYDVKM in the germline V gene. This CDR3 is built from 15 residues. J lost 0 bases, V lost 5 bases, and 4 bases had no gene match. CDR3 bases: TGTGCCAGCAGTCCCGGGACAGTTAGCAATCAGCCCCAGCATTTT. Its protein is CASSPGTVSNQPQHF.

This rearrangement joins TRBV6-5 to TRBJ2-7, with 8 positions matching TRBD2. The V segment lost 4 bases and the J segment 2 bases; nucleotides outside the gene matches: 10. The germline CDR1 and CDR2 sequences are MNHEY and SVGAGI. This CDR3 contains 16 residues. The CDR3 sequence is CASSSFSGIIPYEQYF. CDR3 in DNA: TGTGCCAGCAGTTCATTTAGCGGGATCATCCCCTACGAGCAGTACTTC.

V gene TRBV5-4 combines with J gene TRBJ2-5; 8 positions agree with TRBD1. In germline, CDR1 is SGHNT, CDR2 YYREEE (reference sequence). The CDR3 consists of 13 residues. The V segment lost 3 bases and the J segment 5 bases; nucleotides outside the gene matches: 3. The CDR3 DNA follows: TGTGCCAGCAGCTCCCGGACAGGGGAGACCCAGTACTTC. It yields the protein CASSSRTGETQYF.

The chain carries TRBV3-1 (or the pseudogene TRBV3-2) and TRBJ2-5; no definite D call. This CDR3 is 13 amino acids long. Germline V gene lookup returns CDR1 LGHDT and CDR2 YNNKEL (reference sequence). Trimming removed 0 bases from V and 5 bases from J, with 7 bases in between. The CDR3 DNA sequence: TGTGCCAGCAGCCAAGATGCCCGGGAGACCCAGTACTTC. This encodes CASSQDARETQYF.

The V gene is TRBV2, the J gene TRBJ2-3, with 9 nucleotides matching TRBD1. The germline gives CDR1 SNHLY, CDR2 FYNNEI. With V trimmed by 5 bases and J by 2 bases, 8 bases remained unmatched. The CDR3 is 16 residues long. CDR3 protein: CASSISGTGTTDTQYF. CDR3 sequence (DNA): TGTGCCAGCAGTATCTCCGGGACAGGGACCACAGATACGCAGTATTTT.

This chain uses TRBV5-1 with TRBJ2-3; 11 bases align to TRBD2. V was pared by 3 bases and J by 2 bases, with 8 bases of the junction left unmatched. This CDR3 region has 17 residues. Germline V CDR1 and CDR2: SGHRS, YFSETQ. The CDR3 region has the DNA TGCGCCAGCAGCTATAGCGGGGGGGTTTTTGACACAGATACGCAGTATTTT. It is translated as CASSYSGGVFDTDTQYF.

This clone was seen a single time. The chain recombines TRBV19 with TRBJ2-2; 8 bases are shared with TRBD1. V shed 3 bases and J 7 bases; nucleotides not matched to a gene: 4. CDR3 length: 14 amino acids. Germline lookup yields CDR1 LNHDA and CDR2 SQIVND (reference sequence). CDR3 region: CASSIRTGRGELFF. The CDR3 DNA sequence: TGTGCCAGTAGTATCAGGACAGGGCGCGGGGAGCTGTTTTTT.

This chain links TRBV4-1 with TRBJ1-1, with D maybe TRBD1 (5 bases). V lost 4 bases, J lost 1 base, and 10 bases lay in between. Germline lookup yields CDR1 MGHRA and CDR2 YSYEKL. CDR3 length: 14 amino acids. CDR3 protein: CASSLSGGNTEAFF. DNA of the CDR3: TGCGCCAGCAGCCTATCCGGGGGGAACACTGAAGCTTTCTTT.

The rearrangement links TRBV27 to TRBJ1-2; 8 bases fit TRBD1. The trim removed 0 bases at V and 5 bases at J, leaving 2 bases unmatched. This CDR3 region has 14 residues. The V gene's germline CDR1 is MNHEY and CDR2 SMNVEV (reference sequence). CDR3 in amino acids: CASSLSGQGYGYTF. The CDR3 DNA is TGTGCCAGCAGTTTATCAGGACAGGGATATGGCTACACCTTC.

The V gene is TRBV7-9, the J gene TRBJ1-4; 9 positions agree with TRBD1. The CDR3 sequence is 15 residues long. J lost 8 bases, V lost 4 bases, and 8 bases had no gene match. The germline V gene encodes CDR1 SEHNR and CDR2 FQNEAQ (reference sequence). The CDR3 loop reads CASSSWTGEGEKLFF. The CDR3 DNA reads TGTGCCAGCAGCTCCTGGACAGGGGAAGGAGAAAAACTGTTTTTT. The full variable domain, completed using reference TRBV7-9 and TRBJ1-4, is DTGVSQNPRHKITKRGQNVTFRCDPISEHNRLYWYRQTLGQGPEFLTYFQNEAQLEKSRLLSDRFSAERPKGSFSTLEIQRTEQGDSAMYLCASSSWTGEGEKLFFGSGTQLSVL.

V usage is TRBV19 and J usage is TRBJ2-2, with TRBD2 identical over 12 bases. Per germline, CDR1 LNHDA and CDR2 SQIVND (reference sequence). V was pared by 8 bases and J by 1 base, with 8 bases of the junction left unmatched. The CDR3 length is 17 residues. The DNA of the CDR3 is TGTGCCAGTCTTAGGGGGACTAGCGGGTTGAACACCGGGGAGCTGTTTTTT. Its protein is CASLRGTSGLNTGELFF.

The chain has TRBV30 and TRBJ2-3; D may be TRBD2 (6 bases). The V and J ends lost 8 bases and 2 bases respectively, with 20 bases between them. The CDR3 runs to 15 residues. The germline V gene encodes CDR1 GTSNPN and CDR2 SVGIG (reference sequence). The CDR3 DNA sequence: TGTGCCGGGGGGTGGGCAAACATAGACACAGATACGCAGTATTTT. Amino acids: CAGGWANIDTDTQYF.

CDR3 loop: CASSLRGGWEAAYEQYF. CDR3 DNA: TGTGCCAGCAGCTTAAGGGGTGGGTGGGAGGCCGCCTACGAGCAGTACTTC. The chain links TRBV7-2 to TRBJ2-7, with D perhaps matching TRBD2 (6 bases). Germline V lookup: CDR1 SGHTA, CDR2 FQGNSA. V was cut by 2 bases and J by 2 bases, with 19 bases left in between. CDR3 size: 17 residues.

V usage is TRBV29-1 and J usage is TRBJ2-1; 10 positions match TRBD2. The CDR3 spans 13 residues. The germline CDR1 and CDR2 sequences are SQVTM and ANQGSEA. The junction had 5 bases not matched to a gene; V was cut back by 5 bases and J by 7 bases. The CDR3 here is CSVWTSGGNEQFF. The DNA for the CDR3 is TGCAGCGTTTGGACTAGCGGTGGAAATGAGCAGTTCTTC.

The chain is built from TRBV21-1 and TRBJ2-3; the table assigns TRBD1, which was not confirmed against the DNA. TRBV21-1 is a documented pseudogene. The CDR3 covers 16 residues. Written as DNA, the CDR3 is TGTGCCAGCAGCGTAAACAGGGGGCACAGCACAGATACGCAGTATTTT. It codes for CASSVNRGHSTDTQYF.

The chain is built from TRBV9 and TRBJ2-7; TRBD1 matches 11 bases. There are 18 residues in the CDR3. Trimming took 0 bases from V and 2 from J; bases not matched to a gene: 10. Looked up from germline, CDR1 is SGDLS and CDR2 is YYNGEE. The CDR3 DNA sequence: TGTGCCAGCAGCGTAGAGGTACCGGGGACAGGGGGGACCTACGAGCAGTACTTC. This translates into CASSVEVPGTGGTYEQYF.

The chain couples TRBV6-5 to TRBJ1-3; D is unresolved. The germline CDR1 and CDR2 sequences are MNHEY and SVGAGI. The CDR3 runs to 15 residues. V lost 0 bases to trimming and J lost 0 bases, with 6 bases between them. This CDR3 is CASSYSRDSGNTIYF. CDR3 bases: TGTGCCAGCAGTTACTCGAGGGACTCTGGAAACACCATATATTTT.

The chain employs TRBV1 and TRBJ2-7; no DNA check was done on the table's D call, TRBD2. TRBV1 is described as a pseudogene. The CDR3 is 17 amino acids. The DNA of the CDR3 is TGCACCAGCAGCCAAGATGAGGGTCCCGTGAGCTCCTACGAGCAGTACGTC. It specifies CTSSQDEGPVSSYEQYV.

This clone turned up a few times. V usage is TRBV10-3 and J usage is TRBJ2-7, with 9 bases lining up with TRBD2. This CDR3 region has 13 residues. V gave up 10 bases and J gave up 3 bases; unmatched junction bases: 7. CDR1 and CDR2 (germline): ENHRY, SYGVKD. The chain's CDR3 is CATRTSENYEQYF. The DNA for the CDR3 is TGTGCCACACGGACTAGCGAGAACTACGAGCAGTACTTC.

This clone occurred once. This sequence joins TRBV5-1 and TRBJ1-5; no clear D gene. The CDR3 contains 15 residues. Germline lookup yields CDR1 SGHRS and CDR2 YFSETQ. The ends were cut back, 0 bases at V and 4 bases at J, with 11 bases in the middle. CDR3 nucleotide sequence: TGCGCCAGCAGCTTGGAGGCGGGATTGAATCAGCCCCAGCATTTT. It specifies CASSLEAGLNQPQHF.